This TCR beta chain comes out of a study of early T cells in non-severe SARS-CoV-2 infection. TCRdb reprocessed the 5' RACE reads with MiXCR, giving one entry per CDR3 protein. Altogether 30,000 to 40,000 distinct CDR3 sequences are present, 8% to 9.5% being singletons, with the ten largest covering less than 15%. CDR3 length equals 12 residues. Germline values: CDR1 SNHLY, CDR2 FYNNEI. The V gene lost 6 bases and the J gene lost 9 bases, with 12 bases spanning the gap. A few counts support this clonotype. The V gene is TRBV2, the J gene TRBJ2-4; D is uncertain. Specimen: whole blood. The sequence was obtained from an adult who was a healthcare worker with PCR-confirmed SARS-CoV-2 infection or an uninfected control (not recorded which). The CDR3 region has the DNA TGTGCCAGCAGAGGCGACATCCCCATTCAGTACTTC. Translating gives CASRGDIPIQYF.